This T cell receptor beta chain is from a study of shared clonotypes between healthy human individuals. Across the study: The people who gave samples were a couple of women and a few men aged 18 to 49.

The study ran the assay at deep level. Sequencing on ten immunoSEQ deep assay plates was performed for unsorted PBMC DNA. The method was immunoSEQ multiplex PCR; TCRdb's version includes in-frame clones alone and lacks a portion of them. Here the sample spans about 520,000 clones, approximately 78% being singletons. There are 15 residues in the CDR3. Per the germline V gene, CDR1 is MGHRA and CDR2 is YSYEKL. V lost 0 bases to trimming and J lost 5 bases, with 11 bases between them. All of the donors resided in Nashville, Tennessee, and each was a Caucasian adult. The sample consisted of PBMCs. The receptor comes from a woman in her forties in good health. Some clones in this sample may be carry-over from other donors' samples. This chain links TRBV4-1 with TRBJ1-5; D remains unclear. In nucleotides, the CDR3 is TGCGCCAGCAGCCAAGATAGACAAGCTGATCAGCCCCAGCATTTT. Translation gives CASSQDRQADQPQHF.